What follows are 22 T cell receptor beta chains derived from one specimen sequenced in a study of long-term antiretroviral therapy in people with HIV (dated by TCRdb to about 2022). The immunoSEQ hsTCRB v3.0 assay was used at survey level resolution for TRB variable region sequencing. Imported from immuneACCESS, the table was reduced by TCRdb to in-frame sequences with V and J called. These copies leave out some clones; in studies compared against another copy, an unresolved V gene accounts for under half, and the cause of the remainder is not known. Counted in this sample were about 17,000 clones; more than 65% of them appeared once. The top ten hold 6.5% to 10% of the sample. Sequenced here: unsorted PBMCs, sampled at the start of antiretroviral therapy. These receptors all stem from a man aged 25 to 45 with HIV.

This chain uses TRBV4-1 with TRBJ2-7; a weak D match, TRBD1 (6 bases). The germline V and J ends were trimmed by 4 bases and 4 bases, with 17 bases remaining between them. The germline V gene encodes CDR1 MGHRA and CDR2 YSYEKL. This CDR3 region has 15 residues. The CDR3 sequence is CASSPTSGTNYEQYF. Here the CDR3 DNA reads TGCGCCAGCAGCCCGACCTCAGGGACAAATTACGAGCAGTACTTC.

V usage is TRBV5-1 and J usage is TRBJ2-7, with 7 bases aligning to TRBD1. J gave up 2 bases and V 0 bases, and 5 bases lay outside the gene matches. This CDR3 contains 15 residues. CDR1 and CDR2 (germline): SGHRS, YFSETQ. CDR3 region: CASSLGQGPTYEQYF. CDR3 nucleotide sequence: TGCGCCAGCAGCTTGGGACAGGGCCCCACCTACGAGCAGTACTTC.

The J gene is TRBJ1-2, the V gene TRBV5-4; D gene ambiguous. The germline gives CDR1 SGHNT, CDR2 YYREEE (reference sequence). Trimming pared 1 base from V and 5 bases from J, leaving 15 bases between. The CDR3 loop spans 15 amino acids. CDR3 DNA: TGTGCCAGCAGCTTGTCTTGGGCTCGAGCTTATGGCTACACCTTC. Protein product: CASSLSWARAYGYTF.

The CDR3: CASSPRDSGNTIYF. The CDR3 DNA reads as TGCGCCAGCAGCCCCAGGGACTCTGGAAACACCATATATTTT. The chain carries TRBV5-1 and TRBJ1-3, with D tentatively TRBD1 (5 bases). The CDR3 has 14 amino acids. Germline CDR1 is SGHRS and CDR2 is YFSETQ. Trimming cost V 4 bases and J 0 bases, with 8 bases left between them. The full variable domain, rest sourced from reference TRBV5-1 and TRBJ1-3, is KAGVTQTPRYLIKTRGQQVTLSCSPISGHRSVSWYQQTPGQGLQFLFEYFSETQRNKGNFPGRFSGRQFSNSRSEMNVSTLELGDSALYLCASSPRDSGNTIYFGEGSWLTVV.

The V gene is TRBV18, the J gene TRBJ2-3; 15 bases agree with TRBD2. Germline V lookup: CDR1 KGHSH, CDR2 LQKENI. The length of the CDR3 is 18 residues. The V and J ends lost 1 base and 0 bases, in that order; junction bases with no gene match: 2. CDR3 bases: TGTGCCAGCTCACCACGGACTAGCGGGGGGGGAAGCACAGATACGCAGTATTTT. Its protein product is CASSPRTSGGGSTDTQYF.

The gene calls are TRBV7-3 and TRBJ2-1; D may be TRBD2 (6 bases). V lost 3 bases, J lost 2 bases, and 14 bases lay in between. There are 16 residues in the CDR3. Germline values: CDR1 SGHTA, CDR2 FQGTGA. CDR3 loop: CASSLAIPGAYNEQFF. CDR3 in DNA: TGTGCCAGCAGCTTGGCCATCCCGGGGGCCTACAATGAGCAGTTCTTC.

The V and J genes are TRBV4-3 and TRBJ1-2; 10 nucleotides align to TRBD1. The CDR3 spans 17 residues. Germline V lookup: CDR1 LGHNA, CDR2 YSLEER. J was trimmed by 4 bases and V by 0 bases; bases with no gene match: 8. This CDR3 is CASSQDTTGGNRYGYTF. The DNA for the CDR3 is TGCGCCAGCAGCCAAGACACGACAGGGGGCAATCGCTATGGCTACACCTTC.

The rearrangement uses TRBV5-1 and TRBJ2-1; a weak D match, TRBD2 (6 bases). The germline V and J ends were trimmed by 4 bases and 8 bases, with 25 bases remaining between them. The CDR3 has 17 amino acids. Per the germline V gene, CDR1 is SGHRS and CDR2 is YFSETQ. The CDR3: CASSAYRTLEGNDEQFF. CDR3 coding DNA: TGCGCCAGCAGCGCATACCGGACCCTGGAGGGAAATGATGAGCAGTTCTTC.

This clone has more than one count but fewer than ten. This chain's CDR3 is CAWRDEGAETQYF. Written as DNA, the CDR3 is TGTGCCTGGAGGGACGAGGGGGCGGAGACCCAGTACTTC. V is TRBV30 and J is TRBJ2-5, with 7 bases aligning to TRBD1. CDR1 is GTSNPN, CDR2 SVGIG, per germline (reference sequence). CDR3 length equals 13 residues. Trimming at V came to 3 bases and at J to 5 bases, leaving 6 bases not matched to a gene.

CDR3 nucleotides: TGTGCCACCAGCCCAAGGACTAACTACGAGCAGTACTTC. Its protein product is CATSPRTNYEQYF. J is TRBJ2-7 and V is TRBV15; weak D call: TRBD2 (6 bases). The V and J ends lost 5 bases and 3 bases respectively, with 11 bases between them. The CDR3 spans 13 residues. Germline V gene sequence: CDR1 LNHNV, CDR2 YYDKDF (reference sequence).

This rearrangement joins TRBV29-1 to TRBJ1-1; 11 positions agree with TRBD1. The germline gives CDR1 SQVTM, CDR2 ANQGSEA. CDR3 length equals 17 residues. With V trimmed by 5 bases and J by 0 bases, 11 bases remained unmatched. CDR3 region: CSVLLGQGGRLNTEAFF. CDR3 DNA: TGCAGCGTTTTACTGGGACAGGGGGGAAGACTGAACACTGAAGCTTTCTTT. The variable domain in full, with the rest retrieved from reference TRBV29-1 and TRBJ1-1, is SAVISQKPSRDICQRGTSLTIQCQVDSQVTMMFWYRQQPGQSLTLIATANQGSEATYESGFVIDKFPISRPNLTFSTLTVSNMSPEDSSIYLCSVLLGQGGRLNTEAFFGQGTRLTVV.

The chain combines TRBV7-9 with TRBJ1-2; no firm D call. Trimming shortened V by 10 bases and J by 8 bases, and 14 bases separated the two germline ends. Germline values: CDR1 SEHNR, CDR2 FQNEAQ (reference sequence). The CDR3 totals 11 residues. CDR3 bases: TGTGCCACACTCTCCCCGGTAGGCTACACCTTC. Its protein is CATLSPVGYTF.

This chain uses TRBV7-3 with TRBJ1-2, with no clear D. There are 13 residues in the CDR3. From germline, CDR1 is SGHTA and CDR2 FQGTGA. V was trimmed by 5 bases and J by 0 bases, leaving 7 bases between them. The chain's CDR3 is CASSATANYGYTF. For the CDR3, the DNA is TGTGCCAGCAGCGCCACAGCTAACTATGGCTACACCTTC.

The chain's CDR3 is CASSEDAGGGEQYF. CDR3 sequence (DNA): TGTGCCAGCAGTGAAGATGCAGGGGGTGGGGAGCAGTACTTC. The chain uses TRBV6-1 and TRBJ2-7; 7 positions agree with TRBD1. This CDR3 spans 14 amino acids. V lost 1 base and J lost 7; bases outside the gene matches: 7. CDR1 and CDR2 from the germline V gene are MNHNS and SASEGT.

The V gene is TRBV7-2, the J gene TRBJ1-2; TRBD1 aligns across 8 bases. Germline CDR1 is SGHTA and CDR2 is FQGNSA. This CDR3 contains 15 residues. V lost 1 base, J lost 7 bases, and 8 bases stayed unmatched. CDR3 sequence reads: CASSLERTGLGGYTF. CDR3 DNA sequence: TGTGCCAGCAGCTTAGAACGGACAGGGCTGGGTGGCTACACCTTC.

The chain uses TRBV23-1 and TRBJ2-2, with D possibly being TRBD1 (5 bases). TRBV23-1 belongs to the ORF category, with a function that is uncertain. CDR3 length equals 16 residues. Trimming pared 6 bases from V and 2 bases from J, leaving 16 bases between. The CDR3 loop reads CASSQGNRLNTGELFF. In DNA, the CDR3 is TGCGCCAGCAGCCAAGGTAACAGGCTAAACACCGGGGAGCTGTTTTTT.

This clone was seen a handful of times. This chain links TRBV5-8 with TRBJ2-1; 11 nucleotides line up with TRBD2. CDR1 and CDR2 (germline): SGHTS, YDEGEE. The CDR3 has 16 amino acids. Trimming removed 0 bases from V and 4 bases from J; junction bases left unmatched: 3. CDR3 amino acids: CASSLATSGTYNEQFF. The CDR3 DNA follows: TGTGCCAGCAGCTTGGCGACTAGCGGGACGTACAATGAGCAGTTCTTC.

The chain carries TRBV19 and TRBJ1-2, with 7 bases aligning to TRBD1. The CDR3 totals 15 residues. V lost 3 bases to trimming and J lost 1 base; unmatched junction nucleotides: 5. The germline V gene encodes CDR1 LNHDA and CDR2 SQIVND (reference sequence). DNA of the CDR3: TGTGCCAGTAGTATGGGACAGATAATTAACTATGGCTACACCTTC. This gives the protein CASSMGQIINYGYTF.

The chain uses TRBV7-9 and TRBJ2-5; TRBD1 matches 7 bases. In germline, CDR1 is SEHNR, CDR2 FQNEAQ (reference sequence). There are 14 residues in the CDR3. J was trimmed by 1 base and V by 5 bases; bases with no gene match: 4. The CDR3 loop is CASSITGVQETQYF. DNA for the CDR3: TGTGCCAGCAGCATCACAGGGGTCCAAGAGACCCAGTACTTC.

This clone was found a few times. The V gene is TRBV11-2, the J gene TRBJ2-7; 8 nucleotides match TRBD2. Germline assignment: CDR1 SGHAT and CDR2 FQNNGV. The CDR3 length is 16 residues. Trimming cost V 1 base and J 6 bases; bases outside gene matches: 11. The CDR3 region has the DNA TGTGCCAGCAGCTTAGTTTCCGGGACTAGTTTATCCGAGCAGTACTTC. Translation gives CASSLVSGTSLSEQYF.

This clone has a single count. V usage is TRBV7-2 and J usage is TRBJ2-1; 7 nucleotides agree with TRBD2. CDR3 length: 15 residues. Germline trimming cut 7 bases from V and 3 bases from J; bases unmatched to any gene: 9. CDR1 and CDR2 from the germline V gene are SGHTA and FQGNSA. The CDR3 DNA sequence: TGTGCCAGCATCACCGAGGGCGGGGGCTACAATGAGCAGTTCTTC. Its translation: CASITEGGGYNEQFF.

The V and J genes are TRBV7-6 and TRBJ2-7; D may be TRBD1 (6 bases). The CDR3 length is 17 residues. The V gene lost 4 bases and the J gene lost 2 bases, with 21 bases spanning the gap. CDR1 is SGHVS, CDR2 FNYEAQ, per germline. In DNA form, the CDR3 reads TGTGCCAGCAGCTCAAACGAGGGGGACAAAGTGGCCTACGAGCAGTACTTC. Protein: CASSSNEGDKVAYEQYF. The full variable domain, with the rest looked up from reference TRBV7-6 and TRBJ2-7, is GAGVSQSPRYKVTKRGQDVALRCDPISGHVSLYWYRQALGQGPEFLTYFNYEAQQDKSGLPNDRFSAERPEGSISTLTIQRTEQRDSAMYRCASSSNEGDKVAYEQYFGPGTRLTVT.